One and the same sample provided the 10 T cell receptor beta chains below, sequenced in a study of T cell responses to AZD1222 COVID-19 vaccine. Profiling relied on immunoSEQ multiplex PCR, and the TCRdb table lists in-frame clones only, not all of them. The table records about 82,000 clones, 85% to 95% of them present only once. The sequences come from peripheral blood, collected on day 0 of AZD1222 vaccination. The origin of the receptors is an adult in good health.

The chain is built from TRBV6-2 or TRBV6-3 and TRBJ1-2, with D possibly being TRBD1 (6 bases). V was pared by 0 bases and J by 4 bases, with 9 bases between. This CDR3 comprises 14 residues. Germline V lookup: CDR1 MNHEY, CDR2 SVGEGT. The CDR3, as DNA: TGTGCCAGCAGTTACTCAGCAGGGGCCTATGGCTACACCTTC. Amino acids: CASSYSAGAYGYTF.

Only one count was recorded for this clone. The chain joins TRBV28 to TRBJ2-6; D may be TRBD2 (6 bases). V was pared by 1 base and J by 4 bases, with 14 bases between. The germline V gene encodes CDR1 MDHEN and CDR2 SYDVKM. The length of the CDR3 is 17 residues. CDR3 DNA: TGTGCCAGCAGTTTATCGTCCGGGAGAGCGGGGGCCAACGTCCTGACTTTC. Its translation is CASSLSSGRAGANVLTF.

The J gene is TRBJ1-4, the V gene TRBV28; D is unclear. The germline gives CDR1 MDHEN, CDR2 SYDVKM. CDR3 length equals 12 residues. Trimming pared 5 bases from V and 8 bases from J, leaving 9 bases between. The CDR3 DNA follows: TGTGCCAGCAGTCCTCGCCGGGAAAAACTGTTTTTT. This gives the protein CASSPRREKLFF. Filled out from reference TRBV28 and TRBJ1-4, the complete variable domain reads DVKVTQSSRYLVKRTGEKVFLECVQDMDHENMFWYRQDPGLGLRLIYFSYDVKMKEKGDIPEGYSVSREKKERFSLILESASTNQTSMYLCASSPRREKLFFGSGTQLSVL.

The chain recombines TRBV6-5 with TRBJ2-7, with D hard to call. The germline V gene encodes CDR1 MNHEY and CDR2 SVGAGI. CDR3 length equals 11 residues. Trimming took 0 bases from V and 11 from J, leaving 8 bases between them. CDR3 region: CASSYSGKEYF. For the CDR3, the DNA is TGTGCCAGCAGTTACTCCGGCAAGGAGTACTTC.

The chain couples TRBV2 to TRBJ1-6; TRBD1 aligns across 8 bases. This CDR3 is 12 amino acids long. Germline-derived CDR1 and CDR2 are SNHLY and FYNNEI. CDR3 DNA: TGTGCTATCGGACAGGGAAATTCACCCCTCCACTTT. Amino acid sequence: CAIGQGNSPLHF.

The chain carries TRBV10-1 and TRBJ2-7; D ambiguous. V was cut by 0 bases and J by 0 bases, with 12 bases left in between. Per germline, CDR1 WNHNN and CDR2 SYGVQD (reference sequence). CDR3 length: 16 residues. The DNA for the CDR3 is TGCGCCAGCAGTGAGTCGAGATCGGCTGGCTCCTACGAGCAGTACTTC. It specifies CASSESRSAGSYEQYF.

This clone was counted a single time. The genes are TRBV18 and TRBJ1-1; D is unresolved. This CDR3 has 14 residues. V dropped 3 bases and J dropped 2 bases, with 10 bases sitting between them. CDR1 and CDR2 (germline): KGHSH, LQKENI. CDR3 amino acids: CASSPLYINTEAFF. DNA of the CDR3: TGTGCCAGCTCACCCCTTTATATAAACACTGAAGCTTTCTTT.

The rearrangement links TRBV6-5 to TRBJ2-3; D possibly matches TRBD1 or TRBD2 (6 bases each). Germline V lookup: CDR1 MNHEY, CDR2 SVGAGI. The ends were cut back, 2 bases at V and 2 bases at J, with 11 bases in the middle. The CDR3 sequence is 15 residues long. Here the CDR3 DNA reads TGTGCCAGCAGTTACGCGGGACAAAACACAGATACGCAGTATTTT. Amino acid sequence: CASSYAGQNTDTQYF.

V usage is TRBV2 and J usage is TRBJ2-1; 7 bases align to TRBD1. CDR3 length equals 16 residues. J lost 8 bases, V lost 4 bases, and 14 bases had no gene match. Per the germline V gene, CDR1 is SNHLY and CDR2 is FYNNEI. The DNA for the CDR3 is TGTGCCAGCAGTGTTCTCGACAGGGAAAGTCGCGATGAGCAGTTCTTC. This gives the protein CASSVLDRESRDEQFF. The full variable domain, completed using reference TRBV2 and TRBJ2-1, is EPEVTQTPSHQVTQMGQEVILRCVPISNHLYFYWYRQILGQKVEFLVSFYNNEISEKSEIFDDQFSVERPDGSNFTLKIRSTKLEDSAMYFCASSVLDRESRDEQFFGPGTRLTVL.

This clone was recorded once. The chain is built from TRBV6-6 and TRBJ1-1, with no clear D. Trimming took off 0 bases at V and 6 bases at J, with 11 bases between the two ends. This CDR3 has 14 residues. Germline V lookup: CDR1 MNHNY, CDR2 SVGAGI (reference sequence). The CDR3 spells CASSYSWPGAEAFF. CDR3 nucleotide sequence: TGTGCCAGCAGTTACTCGTGGCCCGGGGCTGAAGCTTTCTTT.